This T cell receptor (beta chain) was captured in a study of T cell responses to AZD1222 COVID-19 vaccine. As for this clone: Its specificity is unknown.

The study's findings and limits: CD4 TCRs covered the whole spike, strongest at regions 160-218 and 743-854.

Profiled with immunoSEQ multiplex PCR; TCRdb holds only in-frame clones, not every one. Of 45,000 to 60,000 clones listed, around 89% are singletons. CDR1 is LGHDT and CDR2 is YNNKEL in the germline V gene (reference sequence). The length of the CDR3 is 14 residues. The J segment lost 5 bases and the V segment lost 1 base, leaving 3 bases of the junction unmatched. The receptor's source is an adult in good health. This rearrangement joins TRBV3-1 (or the pseudogene TRBV3-2) to TRBJ2-3; 7 nucleotides align to TRBD1. Material: peripheral blood, obtained on day 0 of AZD1222 vaccination. The CDR3, as DNA: TGTGCCAGCAGCCAAGCAGGGGGATTAGATACGCAGTATTTT. Its translation: CASSQAGGLDTQYF.